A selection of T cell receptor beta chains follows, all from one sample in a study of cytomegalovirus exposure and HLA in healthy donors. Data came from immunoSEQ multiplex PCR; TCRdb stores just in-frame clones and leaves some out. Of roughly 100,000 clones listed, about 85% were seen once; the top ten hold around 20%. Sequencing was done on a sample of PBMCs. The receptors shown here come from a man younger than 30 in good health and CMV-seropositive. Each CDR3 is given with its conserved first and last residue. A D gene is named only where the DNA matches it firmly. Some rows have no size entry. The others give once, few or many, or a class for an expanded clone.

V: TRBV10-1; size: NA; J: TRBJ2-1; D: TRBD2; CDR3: CASSESGVGLAERNEQFF; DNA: TGCGCCAGCAGTGAGTCGGGGGTGGGACTAGCGGAACGCAATGAGCAGTTCTTC
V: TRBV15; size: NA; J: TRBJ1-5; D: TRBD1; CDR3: CATTTGDRTWPQHF; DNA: TGTGCCACCACAACCGGGGACAGAACTTGGCCCCAGCATTTT
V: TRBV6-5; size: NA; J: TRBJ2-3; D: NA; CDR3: CASSPRGGTDTQYF; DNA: TGTGCCAGCAGCCCTCGCGGTGGAACAGATACGCAGTATTTT
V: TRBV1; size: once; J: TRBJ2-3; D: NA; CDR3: CTSSQGPSSGRGGTQYF; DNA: TGCACCAGCAGCCAAGGGCCTTCTAGCGGGAGGGGGGGTACGCAGTATTTT
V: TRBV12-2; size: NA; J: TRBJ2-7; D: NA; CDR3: CASRPLGPGQGAYEQYF; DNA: TGTGCAAGTCGCCCCCTGGGGCCGGGACAGGGGGCCTACGAGCAGTACTTC
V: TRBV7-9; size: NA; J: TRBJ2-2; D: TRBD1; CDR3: CASSLASGGPGELFF; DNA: TGTGCCAGCAGCTTAGCTTCAGGGGGTCCCGGGGAGCTGTTTTTT
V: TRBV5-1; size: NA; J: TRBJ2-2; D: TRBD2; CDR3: CASSSSGRAGGELFF; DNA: TGCGCCAGCAGCAGTAGCGGGAGGGCAGGCGGGGAGCTGTTTTTT
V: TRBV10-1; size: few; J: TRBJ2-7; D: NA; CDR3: CASSESSGPYEQYF; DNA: TGCGCCAGCAGTGAGTCTAGCGGACCCTACGAGCAGTACTTC
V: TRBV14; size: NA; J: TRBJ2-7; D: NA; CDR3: CASSLGWRADDTYEQYF; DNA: TGTGCCAGCAGCCTCGGGTGGAGGGCGGACGACACCTACGAGCAGTACTTC
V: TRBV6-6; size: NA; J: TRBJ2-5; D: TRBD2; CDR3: CASTPGRGRGETQYF; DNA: TGTGCCAGCACCCCCGGCCGCGGGAGGGGGGAGACCCAGTACTTC
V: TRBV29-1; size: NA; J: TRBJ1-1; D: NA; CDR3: CSVFSLGGEEAFF; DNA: TGCAGCGTTTTCTCCCTGGGAGGGGAGGAAGCTTTCTTT
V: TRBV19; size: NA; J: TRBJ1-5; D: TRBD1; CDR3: CASSMMDRLGGQPQHF; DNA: TGTGCCAGTAGCATGATGGACAGGTTGGGGGGTCAGCCCCAGCATTTT
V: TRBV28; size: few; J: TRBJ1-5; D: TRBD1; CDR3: CASRKQGYNQPQHF; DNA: TGTGCCAGCAGAAAACAGGGGTACAATCAGCCCCAGCATTTT
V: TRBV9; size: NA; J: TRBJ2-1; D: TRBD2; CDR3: CASSVPSSGGRRTEQFF; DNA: TGTGCCAGCAGCGTCCCCTCTAGCGGGGGCCGCCGGACTGAGCAGTTCTTC
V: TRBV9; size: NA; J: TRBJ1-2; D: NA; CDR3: CASSVGQGNYGYTF; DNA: TGTGCCAGCAGCGTAGGGCAGGGGAACTATGGCTACACCTTC
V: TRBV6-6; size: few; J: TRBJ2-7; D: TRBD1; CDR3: CASSAIGTGNEEQYF; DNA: TGTGCCAGCAGTGCCATCGGGACAGGGAATGAGGAGCAGTACTTC
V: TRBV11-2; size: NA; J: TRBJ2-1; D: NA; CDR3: CASSYDSEQFF; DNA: TGTGCCAGCAGCTACGACAGCGAGCAGTTCTTC
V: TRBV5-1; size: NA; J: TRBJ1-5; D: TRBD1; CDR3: CASSEGQGLAPQHF; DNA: TGCGCCAGCAGCGAGGGACAGGGTTTAGCGCCCCAGCATTTT
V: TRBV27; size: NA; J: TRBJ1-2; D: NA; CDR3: CASSLTPEGRKNYGYTF; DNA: TGTGCCAGCAGTTTAACCCCGGAGGGACGGAAAAACTATGGCTACACCTTC
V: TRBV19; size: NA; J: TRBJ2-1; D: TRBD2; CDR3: CASSMEAGGRRGRAYNEQFF; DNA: TGTGCCAGTAGTATGGAGGCGGGAGGCCGCCGCGGACGGGCCTACAATGAGCAGTTCTTC
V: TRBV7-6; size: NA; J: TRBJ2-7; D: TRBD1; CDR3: CASSGPGQANEQYF; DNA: TGTGCCAGCAGCGGACCGGGACAGGCAAACGAGCAGTACTTC
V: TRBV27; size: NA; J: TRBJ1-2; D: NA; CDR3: CASSLYPSGGGGYTF; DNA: TGTGCCAGCAGTTTATACCCCAGCGGGGGCGGTGGCTACACCTTC
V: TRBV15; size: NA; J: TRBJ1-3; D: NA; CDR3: CATSREQGAGNTIYF; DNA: TGTGCCACCAGCAGGGAACAGGGAGCTGGAAACACCATATATTTT
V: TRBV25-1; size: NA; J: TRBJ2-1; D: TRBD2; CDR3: CASSEWEGEQFF; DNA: TGTGCCAGCAGTGAATGGGAGGGTGAGCAGTTCTTC
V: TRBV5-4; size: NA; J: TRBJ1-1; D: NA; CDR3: CASSPQGPEGEAFF; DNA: TGTGCCAGCAGCCCACAGGGCCCCGAAGGTGAAGCTTTCTTT
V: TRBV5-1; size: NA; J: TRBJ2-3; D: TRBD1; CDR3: CASTTGDTDTQYF; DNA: TGCGCCAGCACCACAGGGGACACAGATACGCAGTATTTT
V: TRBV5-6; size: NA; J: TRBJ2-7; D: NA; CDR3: CASSLDPWSSYEQYF; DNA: TGTGCCAGCAGCTTGGATCCTTGGAGCTCCTACGAGCAGTACTTC